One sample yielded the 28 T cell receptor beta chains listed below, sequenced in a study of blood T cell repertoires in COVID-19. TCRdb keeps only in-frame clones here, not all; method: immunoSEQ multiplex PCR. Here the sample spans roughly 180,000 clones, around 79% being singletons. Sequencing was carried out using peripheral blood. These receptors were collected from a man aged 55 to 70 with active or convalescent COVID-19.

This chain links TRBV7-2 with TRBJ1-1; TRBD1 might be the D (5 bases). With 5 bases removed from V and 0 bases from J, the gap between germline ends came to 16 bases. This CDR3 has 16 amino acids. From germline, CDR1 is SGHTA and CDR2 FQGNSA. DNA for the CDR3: TGTGCCAGCAGCCCACGGGCGGCAGGGATGAACACTGAAGCTTTCTTT. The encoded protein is CASSPRAAGMNTEAFF.

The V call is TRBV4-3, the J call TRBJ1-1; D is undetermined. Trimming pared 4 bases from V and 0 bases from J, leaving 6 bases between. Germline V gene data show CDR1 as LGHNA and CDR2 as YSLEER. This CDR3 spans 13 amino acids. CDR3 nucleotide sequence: TGCGCCAGCAGCCTCGGGTTGAACACTGAAGCTTTCTTT. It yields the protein CASSLGLNTEAFF.

CDR3 coding DNA: TGTGCCAGCAGCTCCCTAGCGGGGAAAGATGGCTACACCTTC. It codes for CASSSLAGKDGYTF. This chain links TRBV7-9 with TRBJ1-2; the D is unclear. The V gene's germline CDR1 is SEHNR and CDR2 FQNEAQ (reference sequence). The V gene lost 4 bases and the J gene lost 6 bases, with 15 bases spanning the gap. CDR3 size: 14 residues.

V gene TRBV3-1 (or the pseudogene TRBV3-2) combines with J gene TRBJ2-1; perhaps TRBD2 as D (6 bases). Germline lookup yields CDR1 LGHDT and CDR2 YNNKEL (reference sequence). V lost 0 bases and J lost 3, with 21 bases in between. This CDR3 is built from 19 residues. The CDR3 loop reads CASSQDLPWGQRVYNEQFF. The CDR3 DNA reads TGTGCCAGCAGCCAAGACCTACCCTGGGGCCAGCGGGTCTACAATGAGCAGTTCTTC.

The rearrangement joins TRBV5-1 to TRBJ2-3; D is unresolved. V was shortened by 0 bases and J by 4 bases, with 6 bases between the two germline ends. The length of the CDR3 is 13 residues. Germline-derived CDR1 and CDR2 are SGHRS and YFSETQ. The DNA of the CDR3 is TGCGCCAGCAGCTTGGCCGGAGCAGATACGCAGTATTTT. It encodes CASSLAGADTQYF.

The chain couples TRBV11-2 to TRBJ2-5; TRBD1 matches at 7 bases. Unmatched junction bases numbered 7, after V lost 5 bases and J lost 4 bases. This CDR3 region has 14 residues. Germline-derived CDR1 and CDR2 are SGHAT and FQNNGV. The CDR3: CASSATGVLETQYF. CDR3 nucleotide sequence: TGTGCCAGCAGCGCTACAGGGGTTCTAGAGACCCAGTACTTC. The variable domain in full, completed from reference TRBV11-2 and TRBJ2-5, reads EAGVAQSPRYKIIEKRQSVAFWCNPISGHATLYWYQQILGQGPKLLIQFQNNGVVDDSQLPKDRFSAERLKGVDSTLKIQPAKLEDSAVYLCASSATGVLETQYFGPGTRLLVL.

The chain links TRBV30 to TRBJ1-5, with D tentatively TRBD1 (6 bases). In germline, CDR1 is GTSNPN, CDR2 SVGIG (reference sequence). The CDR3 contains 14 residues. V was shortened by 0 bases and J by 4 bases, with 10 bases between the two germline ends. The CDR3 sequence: CAWSVLRGNQPQHF. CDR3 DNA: TGTGCCTGGAGTGTATTGAGGGGGAATCAGCCCCAGCATTTT.

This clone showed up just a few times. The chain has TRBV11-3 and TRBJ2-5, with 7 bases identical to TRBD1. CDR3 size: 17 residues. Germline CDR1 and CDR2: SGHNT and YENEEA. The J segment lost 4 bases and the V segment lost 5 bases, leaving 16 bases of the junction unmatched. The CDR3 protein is CASSPIHSRGLRETQYF. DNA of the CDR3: TGTGCCAGCAGCCCCATCCACAGCAGGGGGTTGAGAGAGACCCAGTACTTC.

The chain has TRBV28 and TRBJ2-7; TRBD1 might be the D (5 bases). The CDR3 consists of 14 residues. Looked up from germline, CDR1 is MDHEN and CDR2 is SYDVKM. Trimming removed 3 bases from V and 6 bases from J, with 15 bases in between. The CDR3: CASSFVRQGAEQYF. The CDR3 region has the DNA TGTGCCAGCAGTTTCGTCCGCCAAGGGGCCGAGCAGTACTTC.

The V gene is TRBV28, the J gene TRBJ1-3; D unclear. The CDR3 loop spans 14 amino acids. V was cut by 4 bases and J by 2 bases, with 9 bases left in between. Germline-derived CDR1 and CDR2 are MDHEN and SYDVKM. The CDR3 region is CASSSSGTGNTIYF. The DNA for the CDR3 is TGTGCCAGCAGTTCCTCGGGGACTGGAAACACCATATATTTT.

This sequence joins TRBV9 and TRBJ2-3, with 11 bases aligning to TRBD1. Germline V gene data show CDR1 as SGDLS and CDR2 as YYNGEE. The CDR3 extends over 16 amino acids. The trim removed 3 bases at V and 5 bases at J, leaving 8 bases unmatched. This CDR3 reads CASSDRTGGVGDTQYF. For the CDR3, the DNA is TGTGCCAGCAGCGACCGGACAGGGGGCGTTGGAGATACGCAGTATTTT.

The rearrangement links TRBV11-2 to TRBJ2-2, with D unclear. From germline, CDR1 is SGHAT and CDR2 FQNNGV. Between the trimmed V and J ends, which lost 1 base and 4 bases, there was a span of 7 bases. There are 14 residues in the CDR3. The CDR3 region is CASSLALFTGELFF. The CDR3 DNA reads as TGTGCCAGCAGCTTAGCTTTATTCACCGGGGAGCTGTTTTTT.

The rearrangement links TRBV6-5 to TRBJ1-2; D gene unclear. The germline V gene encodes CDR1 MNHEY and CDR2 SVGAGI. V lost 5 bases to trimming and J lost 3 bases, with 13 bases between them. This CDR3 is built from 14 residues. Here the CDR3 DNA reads TGTGCCAGCAGTAGGAGACGGATGTACTATGGCTACACCTTC. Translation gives CASSRRRMYYGYTF.

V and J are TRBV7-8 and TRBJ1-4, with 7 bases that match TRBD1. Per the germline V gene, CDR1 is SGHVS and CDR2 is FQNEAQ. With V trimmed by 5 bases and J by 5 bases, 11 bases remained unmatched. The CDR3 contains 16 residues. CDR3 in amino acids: CASSTRQGRRNEKLFF. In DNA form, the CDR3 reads TGTGCCAGCAGCACCCGACAGGGCCGGCGAAATGAAAAACTGTTTTTT. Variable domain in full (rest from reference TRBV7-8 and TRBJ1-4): GAGVSQSPRYKVAKRGQDVALRCDPISGHVSLFWYQQALGQGPEFLTYFQNEAQLDKSGLPSDRFFAERPEGSVSTLKIQRTQQEDSAVYLCASSTRQGRRNEKLFFGSGTQLSVL.

DNA of the CDR3: TGTGCCAGCAGCTTCCGACAGGGAATAGGCGAGCAGTACTTC. Encoded protein: CASSFRQGIGEQYF. The chain joins TRBV7-2 to TRBJ2-7, with 7 positions matching TRBD1. The CDR3 length is 14 residues. Trimming at V came to 3 bases and at J to 6 bases, leaving 8 bases not matched to a gene. CDR1 and CDR2 from the germline V gene are SGHTA and FQGNSA.

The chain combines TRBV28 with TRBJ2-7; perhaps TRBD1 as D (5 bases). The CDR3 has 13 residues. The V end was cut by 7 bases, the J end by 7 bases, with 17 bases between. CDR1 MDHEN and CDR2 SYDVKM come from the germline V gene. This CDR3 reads CASTSAGSREQYF. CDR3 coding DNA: TGTGCCAGCACCTCGGCAGGGTCGAGAGAGCAGTACTTC.

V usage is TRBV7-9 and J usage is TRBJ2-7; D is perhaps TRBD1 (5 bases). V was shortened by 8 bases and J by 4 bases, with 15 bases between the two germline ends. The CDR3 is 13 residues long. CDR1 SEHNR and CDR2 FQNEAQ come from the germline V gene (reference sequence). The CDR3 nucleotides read TGTGCCAGCCGGAGCTGGACATCATACGAGCAGTACTTC. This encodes CASRSWTSYEQYF.

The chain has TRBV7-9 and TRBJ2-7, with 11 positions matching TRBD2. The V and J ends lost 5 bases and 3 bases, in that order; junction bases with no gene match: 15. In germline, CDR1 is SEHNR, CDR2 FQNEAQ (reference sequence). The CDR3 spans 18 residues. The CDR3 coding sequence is TGTGCCAGCAGCACGCCCCCGGGACTAGCGGCCCCCATCTACGAGCAGTACTTC. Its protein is CASSTPPGLAAPIYEQYF. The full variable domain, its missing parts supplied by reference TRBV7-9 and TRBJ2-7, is DTGVSQNPRHKITKRGQNVTFRCDPISEHNRLYWYRQTLGQGPEFLTYFQNEAQLEKSRLLSDRFSAERPKGSFSTLEIQRTEQGDSAMYLCASSTPPGLAAPIYEQYFGPGTRLTVT.

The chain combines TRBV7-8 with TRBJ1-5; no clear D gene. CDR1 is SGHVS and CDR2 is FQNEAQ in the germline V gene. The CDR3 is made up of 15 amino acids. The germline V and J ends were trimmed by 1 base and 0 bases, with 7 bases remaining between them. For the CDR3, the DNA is TGTGCCAGCAGCTTAGACACCTCTAGCAATCAGCCCCAGCATTTT. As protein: CASSLDTSSNQPQHF.

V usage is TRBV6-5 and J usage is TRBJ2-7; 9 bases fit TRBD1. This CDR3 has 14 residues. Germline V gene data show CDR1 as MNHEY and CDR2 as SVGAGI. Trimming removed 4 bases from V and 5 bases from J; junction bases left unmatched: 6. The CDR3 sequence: CASSSIQGAHEQYF. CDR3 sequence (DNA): TGTGCCAGCAGTTCTATACAGGGGGCTCACGAGCAGTACTTC.

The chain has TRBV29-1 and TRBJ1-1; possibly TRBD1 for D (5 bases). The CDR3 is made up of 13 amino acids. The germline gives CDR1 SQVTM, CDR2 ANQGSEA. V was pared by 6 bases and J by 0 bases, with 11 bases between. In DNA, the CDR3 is TGCAGCGTCCTTCGACAGCTGAACACTGAAGCTTTCTTT. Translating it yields CSVLRQLNTEAFF. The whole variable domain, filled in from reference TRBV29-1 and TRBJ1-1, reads SAVISQKPSRDICQRGTSLTIQCQVDSQVTMMFWYRQQPGQSLTLIATANQGSEATYESGFVIDKFPISRPNLTFSTLTVSNMSPEDSSIYLCSVLRQLNTEAFFGQGTRLTVV.

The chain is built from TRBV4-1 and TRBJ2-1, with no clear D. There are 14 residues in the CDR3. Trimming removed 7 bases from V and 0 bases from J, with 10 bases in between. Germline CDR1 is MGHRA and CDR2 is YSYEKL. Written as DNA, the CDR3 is TGCGCCAGCAAAACAAGTTCCTCCTACAATGAGCAGTTCTTC. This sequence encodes CASKTSSSYNEQFF.

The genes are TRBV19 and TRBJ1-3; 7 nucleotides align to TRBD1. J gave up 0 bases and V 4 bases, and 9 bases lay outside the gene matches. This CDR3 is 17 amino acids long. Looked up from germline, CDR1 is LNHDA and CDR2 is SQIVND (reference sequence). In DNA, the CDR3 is TGTGCCAGTAGTACCTGGGACAGCCTAATCTCTGGAAACACCATATATTTT. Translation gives CASSTWDSLISGNTIYF.

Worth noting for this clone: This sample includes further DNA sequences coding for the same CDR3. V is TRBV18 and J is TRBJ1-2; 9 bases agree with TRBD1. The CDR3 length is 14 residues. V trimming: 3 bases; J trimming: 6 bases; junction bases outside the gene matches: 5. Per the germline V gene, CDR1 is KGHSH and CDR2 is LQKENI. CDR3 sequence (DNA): TGTGCCAGCTCACCCCGGGACAGGGCGGATGGCTACACCTTC. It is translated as CASSPRDRADGYTF.

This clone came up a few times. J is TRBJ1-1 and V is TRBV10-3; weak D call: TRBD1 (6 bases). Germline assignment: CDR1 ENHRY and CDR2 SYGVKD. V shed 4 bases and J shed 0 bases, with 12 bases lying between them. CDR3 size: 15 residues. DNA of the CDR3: TGTGCCATCAGTGGTGAGGACAGTTTGAACACTGAAGCTTTCTTT. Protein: CAISGEDSLNTEAFF.

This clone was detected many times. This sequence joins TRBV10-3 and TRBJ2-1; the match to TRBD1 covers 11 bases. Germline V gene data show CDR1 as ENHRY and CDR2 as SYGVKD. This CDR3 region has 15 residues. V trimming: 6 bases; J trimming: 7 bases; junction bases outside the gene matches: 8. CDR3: CAISWGQGGGNEQFF. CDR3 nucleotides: TGTGCCATCAGCTGGGGACAGGGGGGTGGGAATGAGCAGTTCTTC.

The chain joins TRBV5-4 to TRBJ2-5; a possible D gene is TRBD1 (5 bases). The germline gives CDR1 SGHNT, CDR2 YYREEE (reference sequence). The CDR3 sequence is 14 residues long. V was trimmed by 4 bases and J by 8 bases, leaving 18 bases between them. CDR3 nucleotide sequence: TGTGCCAGCAGCCCTCAGGGTGAATCGGCCACCCAGTACTTC. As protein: CASSPQGESATQYF.

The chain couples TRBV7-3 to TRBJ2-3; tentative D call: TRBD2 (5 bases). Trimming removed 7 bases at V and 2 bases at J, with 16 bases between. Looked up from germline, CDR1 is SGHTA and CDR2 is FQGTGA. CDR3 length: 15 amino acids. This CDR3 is CASTLTAGNTDTQYF. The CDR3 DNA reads TGTGCCAGCACCCTTACTGCGGGCAACACAGATACGCAGTATTTT.